Many counts were recorded for the clone carrying this T cell receptor (beta chain). TCR beta CDR3 regions were amplified from RNA transcripts. Initially, a first-round RT-PCR of the TCR CDR3 employed the HTBI primer set. TCRdb itself ran the multiplex PCR reads through MiXCR, one entry per CDR3 protein. The sample yields hundreds of thousands of distinct CDR3 sequences, roughly 17% seen once. This entry comes from a study of T cells in Graves' hyperthyroidism and ophthalmopathy. Per the germline V gene, CDR1 is MNHNS and CDR2 is SASEGT. This CDR3 has 14 amino acids. Between the trimmed V and J ends, which lost 4 bases and 1 base, there was a span of 10 bases.

What was sequenced was blood. The chain uses TRBV6-1 and TRBJ1-1; the D gene is possibly TRBD1 (5 bases). The clonotype originates from a woman aged 18-29 years with Graves' hyperthyroidism. Here the CDR3 reads CASSVRGWNTEAFF. The CDR3 region has the DNA TGTGCCAGCAGTGTTCGGGGGTGGAACACTGAAGCTTTCTTT.